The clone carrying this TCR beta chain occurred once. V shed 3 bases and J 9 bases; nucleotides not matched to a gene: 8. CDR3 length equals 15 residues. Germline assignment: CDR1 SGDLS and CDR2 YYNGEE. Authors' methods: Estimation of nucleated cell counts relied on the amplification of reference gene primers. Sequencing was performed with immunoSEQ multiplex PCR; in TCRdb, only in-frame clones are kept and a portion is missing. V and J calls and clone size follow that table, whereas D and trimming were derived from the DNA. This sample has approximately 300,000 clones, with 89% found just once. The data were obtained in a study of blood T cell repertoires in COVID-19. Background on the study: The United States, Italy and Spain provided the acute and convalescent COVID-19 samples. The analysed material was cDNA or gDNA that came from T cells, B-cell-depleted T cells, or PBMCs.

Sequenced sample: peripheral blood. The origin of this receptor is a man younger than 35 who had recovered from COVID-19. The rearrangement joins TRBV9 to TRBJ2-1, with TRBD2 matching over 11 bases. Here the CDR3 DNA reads TGTGCCAGCAGCGGCACTAGCGGGAGTATCACTGAGCAGTTCTTC. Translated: CASSGTSGSITEQFF.